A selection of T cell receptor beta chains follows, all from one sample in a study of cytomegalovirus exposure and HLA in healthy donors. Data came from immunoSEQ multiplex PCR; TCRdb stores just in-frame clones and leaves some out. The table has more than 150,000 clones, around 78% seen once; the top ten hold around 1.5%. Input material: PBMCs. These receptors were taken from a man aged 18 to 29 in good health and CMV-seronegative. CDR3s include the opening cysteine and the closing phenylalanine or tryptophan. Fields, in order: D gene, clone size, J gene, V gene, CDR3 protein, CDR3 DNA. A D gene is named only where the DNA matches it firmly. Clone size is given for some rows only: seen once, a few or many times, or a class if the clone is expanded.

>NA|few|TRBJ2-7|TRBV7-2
CASTLRGRQNEQYF
TGTGCCAGCACCCTTCGGGGGAGACAGAACGAGCAGTACTTC
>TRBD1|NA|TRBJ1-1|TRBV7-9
CASSLGRGRTEAFF
TGTGCCAGCAGCTTGGGAAGGGGGCGGACTGAAGCTTTCTTT
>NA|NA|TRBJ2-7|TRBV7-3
CASSASRDFHEQYF
TGTGCCAGCAGCGCAAGCCGGGACTTCCACGAGCAGTACTTC
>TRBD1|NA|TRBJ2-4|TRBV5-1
CASSSLGTGIAKNIQYF
TGCGCCAGCAGCTCGCTCGGGACAGGGATAGCCAAAAACATTCAGTACTTC
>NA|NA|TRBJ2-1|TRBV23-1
CASSQSSGDERGNEQFF
TGCGCCAGCAGTCAATCGTCGGGGGACGAACGGGGGAATGAGCAGTTCTTC
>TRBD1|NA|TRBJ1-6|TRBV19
CASSIDRDRANSPLHF
TGTGCCAGTAGTATAGATCGGGACAGGGCTAATTCACCCCTCCACTTT
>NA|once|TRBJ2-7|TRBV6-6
CASSYPLTRFNEQYF
TGTGCCAGCAGTTACCCACTAACCCGGTTCAACGAGCAGTACTTC
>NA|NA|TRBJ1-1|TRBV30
CAWKGGTGNTEAFF
TGTGCCTGGAAGGGGGGGACCGGGAACACTGAAGCTTTCTTT
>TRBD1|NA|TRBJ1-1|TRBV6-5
CASSYVDRGSTEAFF
TGTGCCAGCAGTTACGTTGACAGGGGAAGCACTGAAGCTTTCTTT
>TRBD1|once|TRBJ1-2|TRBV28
CASRTDRGAGGYTF
TGTGCCAGCAGGACTGACAGGGGAGCCGGTGGCTACACCTTC
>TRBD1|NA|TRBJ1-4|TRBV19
CATLGQGALGTNEKLFF
TGTGCCACTCTGGGACAGGGGGCGCTTGGGACTAATGAAAAACTGTTTTTT
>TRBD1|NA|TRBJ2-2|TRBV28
CASSFVQGAGTGELFF
TGTGCCAGCAGTTTCGTCCAGGGGGCAGGCACCGGGGAGCTGTTTTTT
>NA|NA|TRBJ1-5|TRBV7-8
CASSWGDQPQHF
TGTGCCAGCAGCTGGGGCGATCAGCCCCAGCATTTT
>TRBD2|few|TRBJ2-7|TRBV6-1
CASSVLASGSRYEQYF
TGTGCCAGCAGTGTTCTCGCTAGCGGGAGTAGGTACGAGCAGTACTTC
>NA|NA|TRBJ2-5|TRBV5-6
CASSQPGPGAQYF
TGTGCCAGCAGCCAGCCCGGCCCGGGGGCCCAGTACTTC